The 2 T cell receptor beta chains below all came from one sample that was sequenced in a study of cytomegalovirus exposure and HLA in healthy donors. Primers: 60 Vbeta forward and 13 Jbeta reverse. Some clones are missing from TCRdb's copy, which holds only in-frame ones; the method was immunoSEQ multiplex PCR. The sample lists about 76,000 clones; around two thirds were seen once. Sequenced material: PBMCs. The receptors were sampled from a man aged 55 to 70 in good health and CMV-seropositive.

The CDR3 sequence is CASSSRYTGELFF. The CDR3 DNA sequence: TGTGCCAGTAGTTCGCGGTACACCGGGGAGCTGTTTTTT. The chain joins TRBV19 to TRBJ2-2; D not certain. Germline assignment: CDR1 LNHDA and CDR2 SQIVND (reference sequence). The CDR3 extends over 13 amino acids. Trimming pared 5 bases from V and 3 bases from J, leaving 7 bases between.

The chain is built from TRBV6-6 and TRBJ1-2; 8 bases agree with TRBD1. The CDR3 is 13 residues long. After removal of 6 bases from V and 5 bases from J, the junction contained 5 bases not matched to a gene. Germline CDR1 and CDR2: MNHNY and SVGAGI (reference sequence). The DNA of the CDR3 is TGTGCCAGCAGCGAGGACAGGGTATATGGCTACACCTTC. As protein: CASSEDRVYGYTF.